This T cell receptor beta chain came from a study of radiotherapy plus CTLA-4 blockade in lung cancer. Only in-frame clones appear in the TCRdb table, and some are missing; sequencing was by immunoSEQ multiplex PCR. The top ten hold approximately 9.9% of the sample, which has around 80,000 clones, less than 85% seen once. The germline V gene encodes CDR1 SNHLY and CDR2 FYNNEI. V was pared by 4 bases and J by 4 bases, with 11 bases between. The CDR3 is 15 amino acids. This TCR was recovered from a human donor with non-small cell lung cancer whose response to radiotherapy plus ipilimumab could not be evaluated. This specimen consisted of peripheral blood, obtained from a patient treated with radiotherapy plus ipilimumab. This chain uses TRBV2 with TRBJ1-6, with a tentative D call TRBD1 (6 bases). CDR3 coding DNA: TGTGCCAGCAGTGGGGACATTCAATATAATTCACCCCTCCACTTT. It yields the protein CASSGDIQYNSPLHF.